A selection of T cell receptor beta chains follows, all from one sample in a study of OX40 agonist ivuxolimab in advanced cancers. Assay used: immunoSEQ multiplex PCR; TCRdb lists only in-frame clones, some missing. In the table there are about 79,000 clones, around 82% of which are singletons. The sequencing used CD4+ or CD8+ T cells sorted from blood, collected in a trial of the OX40 agonist ivuxolimab. Receptor source: an adult with an advanced solid tumor such as melanoma, head and neck, liver or kidney cancer. Both conserved end residues are part of each CDR3. Clone size is shown for a subset of rows, as once, few, many or a class of expanded clone.

NA | TRBV7-9 | CASSINTGDTQYF
NA | TRBV2 | CASRGLLIGGSAADTQYF
once | TRBV27 | CASSISSSLYNEQFF
NA | TRBV11-2 | CASSRGQGGTFQYF
NA | TRBV27 | CASSDQVQGYYEQYF
once | TRBV18 | CASSRDREETQYF
NA | TRBV5-5 | CASSLAGTHDQPQHF
NA | TRBV4-3 | CASSHGTSGSYEQYF
few | TRBV14 | CASSLRTSSNEQFF
NA | TRBV4-1 | CASSPAKGGAYEQYF
once | TRBV11-3 | CASSPWDSTSTDTQYF
NA | TRBV7-9 | CASSEGLVHEQYF
few | TRBV28 | CASRVWNTEAFF
NA | TRBV23-1 | CASGIPGQLVPGNTIYF
few | TRBV5-4 | CASSRGGTSADNEQFF
NA | TRBV19 | CATAGGKETQYF
NA | TRBV5-6 | CASSLVGTNEQYF
NA | TRBV11-3 | CASSRGSDQPQHF
NA | TRBV23-1 | CASSRGNPDTQYF
NA | TRBV7-2 | CASSSRPPSVDTEAFF
NA | TRBV2 | CASTQTGVAGELFF
NA | TRBV19 | CASSIPEGEQYF
few | TRBV21-1 | CASSKRDRDTGELFF
NA | TRBV5-4 | CASSLRGTGTQYF
NA | TRBV11-2 | CASSPGPRREQFF
NA | TRBV6-4 | CASSDEGGYTEAFF
NA | TRBV7-9 | CASSPASGGSYNEQFF
NA | TRBV5-1 | CASSLSSELEAFF
NA | TRBV28 | CATALTGGTQYF
many | TRBV7-3 | CASSSSGGYNEQFF
NA | TRBV20-1 | CSAFSHEQFF
few | TRBV20-1 | CSVQGGDEQYF
NA | TRBV27 | CATYSSNYGYTF
NA | TRBV29-1 | CSVVRSNYGYTF
NA | TRBV5-1 | CASSSTEPWTSGHNEQFF
NA | TRBV2 | CASSDLAGWSATNEKLFF
few | TRBV2 | CASNGAFTDTQYF
NA | TRBV19 | CATRPLGQGQETQYF
few | TRBV7-9 | CASSFGTAFYGYTF
NA | TRBV7-6 | CASSQPSAYNEQFF
NA | TRBV28 | CASSLAGVQYF
NA | TRBV27 | CASSFGGEGSYEQYF
NA | TRBV5-5 | CASSFRTSGPVRETQYF
NA | TRBV7-9 | CASSLDEGSYEQYF
NA | TRBV19 | CASSGTSGRFYEQYF
NA | TRBV30 | CAWSLGDSTRNTIYF
NA | TRBV19 | CASSTGGLVNEQFF
NA | TRBV7-9 | CASSKTGVAGANVLTF
NA | TRBV5-1 | CASSRGTAAYEQYF
NA | TRBV30 | CAWNEQGVAGNTIYF
NA | TRBV7-3 | CASSLLAGVGNEQFF
NA | TRBV18 | CASSPRAGSGETQYF
NA | TRBV5-1 | CASSAGDYNQPQHF
NA | TRBV30 | CAWSPRTGDVETQYF
NA | TRBV7-8 | CASSLGRGSFLMGRGNEQFF
NA | TRBV28 | CASSLSRGPVEAFF
NA | TRBV14 | CASSTAVRDTQYF
NA | TRBV7-9 | CASVIGRLSGRAGDTQYF